These 3 T cell receptor beta chains share one sample of origin, sequenced in a study of cytomegalovirus exposure and HLA in healthy donors. The PCR had 60 Vbeta and 13 Jbeta primers. Repertoires were generated with immunoSEQ multiplex PCR, while TCRdb's copy carries only in-frame clones and drops some. The sample has about 140,000 clones, about 78% seen once. The sample consisted of PBMCs. Receptors originate from a man between 50 and 59 years old in good health and CMV-seropositive.

The CDR3 coding sequence is TGTGCCAGCAGTTACCCTAAAAGCGGGATCACAGATACGCAGTATTTT. The encoded protein is CASSYPKSGITDTQYF. V usage is TRBV6-6 and J usage is TRBJ2-3, with 7 nucleotides matching TRBD2. V gave up 2 bases and J gave up 2 bases; unmatched junction bases: 7. The germline gives CDR1 MNHNY, CDR2 SVGAGI (reference sequence). The CDR3 loop spans 16 amino acids.

V and J are TRBV9 and TRBJ1-2, with unresolved D. With 3 bases removed from V and 1 base from J, the gap between germline ends came to 16 bases. Per the germline V gene, CDR1 is SGDLS and CDR2 is YYNGEE. The CDR3 has 16 amino acids. The CDR3 reads CASSAQTRFGNYGYTF. CDR3 in DNA: TGTGCCAGCAGCGCCCAAACCAGGTTCGGTAACTATGGCTACACCTTC.

In nucleotides, the CDR3 is TGCGCCAGCAGCTTAGGAGTTGGCTCCTACAATGAGCAGTTCTTC. Its translation: CASSLGVGSYNEQFF. The chain has TRBV5-1 and TRBJ2-1; D not resolved. The CDR3 contains 15 residues. Trimming took 2 bases from V and 0 from J, leaving 9 bases between them. CDR1 and CDR2 (germline): SGHRS, YFSETQ.